The entry that follows covers one TCR beta chain sequence. One junction end disagrees with the germline gene, perhaps due to a read error. This record comes from a study of T cells in Graves' hyperthyroidism and ophthalmopathy. Amplified TCR beta CDR3 regions came from RNA transcripts. HTBI primers were the set used in a first-round RT-PCR of the TCR CDR3. TCRdb used MiXCR to reprocess the multiplex PCR reads, holding one entry per CDR3 protein. The sample carries about 600,000 distinct CDR3 sequences, 13% to 15% recorded once. The receptor was derived from a woman younger than 35 with Graves' ophthalmopathy. Sequenced: blood.

CDR3 in DNA: TGTGCCAACAGCCAAGAAAACGGGGGCCCCTACGAGCAGTACTTC. Its translation is CANSQENGGPYEQYF. The genes are TRBV4-2 and TRBJ2-7; D possibly uses TRBD1 or TRBD2 (6 bases each). The CDR3 extends over 15 amino acids. Per the germline V gene, CDR1 is LGHNA and CDR2 is YNFKEQ.